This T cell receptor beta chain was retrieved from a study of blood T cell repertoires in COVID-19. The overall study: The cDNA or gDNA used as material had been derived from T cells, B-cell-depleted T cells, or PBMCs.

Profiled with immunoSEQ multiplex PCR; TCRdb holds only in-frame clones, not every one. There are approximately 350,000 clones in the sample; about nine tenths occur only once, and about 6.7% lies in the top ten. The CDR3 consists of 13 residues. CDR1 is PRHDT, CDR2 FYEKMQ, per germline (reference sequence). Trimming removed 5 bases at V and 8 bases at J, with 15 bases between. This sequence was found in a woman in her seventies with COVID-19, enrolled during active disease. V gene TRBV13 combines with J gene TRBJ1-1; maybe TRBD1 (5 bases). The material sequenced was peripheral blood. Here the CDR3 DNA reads TGTGCCAGCAGCGTATGGGGCTCAGGGGAAGCTTTCTTT. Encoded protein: CASSVWGSGEAFF.